This is a list of T cell receptor beta chains from one sample in a study of blood T cell repertoires in COVID-19. Clones were read by immunoSEQ multiplex PCR, and TCRdb kept only the in-frame ones, dropping some. The data show 140,000 to 150,000 clones, around 84% seen once. The sample comprised peripheral blood. The receptor set was obtained from a human donor in a cohort sampled during active COVID-19. Each CDR3 is given with its conserved first and last residue. Each record gives: V gene, clone size, D gene, J gene, CDR3 protein, CDR3 DNA. D genes are given only for firm matches. Clone sizes are given selectively: once, few, many, or a class where the clone is expanded.

>TRBV7-9|.|.|TRBJ1-2
CASSPGYDGYTF
TGTGCCAGCAGCCCCGGGTATGATGGCTACACCTTC
>TRBV6-5|.|.|TRBJ1-2
CASSYSVSVSYYGYTF
TGTGCCAGCAGTTACTCGGTCAGCGTAAGCTACTATGGCTACACCTTC
>TRBV4-2|.|TRBD2|TRBJ2-3
CASSPERGASTDTQYF
TGTGCCAGCAGCCCGGAGCGGGGGGCGAGCACAGATACGCAGTATTTT
>TRBV7-2|.|.|TRBJ1-2
CASSARRGYGYTF
TGTGCCAGCAGCGCCCGCCGAGGCTATGGCTACACCTTC
>TRBV11-3|once|.|TRBJ1-1
CASTLGWEGNTEAFF
TGTGCCAGCACCCTCGGTTGGGAGGGGAACACTGAAGCTTTCTTT
>TRBV3-1/TRBV3-2|.|.|TRBJ1-3
CASSQARAFSGNTIYF
TGTGCCAGCAGCCAAGCGCGGGCTTTCTCTGGAAACACCATATATTTT
>TRBV6-2/TRBV6-3|.|.|TRBJ1-1
CASSPGLQNTEAFF
TGTGCCAGCAGCCCGGGACTCCAGAACACTGAAGCTTTCTTT
>TRBV3-1/TRBV3-2|once|TRBD1|TRBJ2-5
CASSSPGQGKETQYF
TGTGCCAGCAGCTCACCGGGACAGGGGAAAGAGACCCAGTACTTC
>TRBV7-3|.|TRBD2|TRBJ2-1
CASSLTVGRDNEQFF
TGTGCCAGCAGCTTAACGGTGGGGAGGGACAATGAGCAGTTCTTC
>TRBV29-1|.|TRBD1|TRBJ2-7
CSVEGQGNYEQYF
TGCAGCGTCGAAGGACAGGGTAACTACGAGCAGTACTTC
>TRBV5-4|few|.|TRBJ1-1
CASESRGDEAFF
TGTGCCAGCGAATCCCGAGGCGACGAAGCTTTCTTT
>TRBV6-5|.|.|TRBJ2-3
CASTRDTRTDTQYF
TGTGCCAGCACCCGGGACACTCGCACAGATACGCAGTATTTT
>TRBV27|few|.|TRBJ1-1
CASSPRGFMNTEAFF
TGTGCCAGCAGCCCACGCGGCTTTATGAACACTGAAGCTTTCTTT
>TRBV28|.|.|TRBJ1-1
CASIGGQLNTEAFF
TGTGCCAGCATCGGGGGGCAGTTGAACACTGAAGCTTTCTTT
>TRBV10-3|.|.|TRBJ1-1
CAISGTSLNTEAFF
TGTGCCATCAGCGGGACATCCTTGAACACTGAAGCTTTCTTT
>TRBV18|few|TRBD1|TRBJ1-2
CASSTKTGTAYGYTF
TGTGCCAGCTCAACCAAAACAGGGACAGCCTATGGCTACACCTTC
>TRBV6-4|.|.|TRBJ2-3
CASSDGGGSDTQYF
TGTGCCAGCAGTGATGGGGGAGGCTCAGATACGCAGTATTTT
>TRBV11-2|.|.|TRBJ2-1
CASSLGGGLSYNEQFF
TGTGCCAGCAGCTTAGGCGGGGGCCTTAGCTACAATGAGCAGTTCTTC
>TRBV2|.|TRBD1|TRBJ1-5
CASSDQGEQPQHF
TGTGCCAGCAGTGATCAGGGGGAACAGCCCCAGCATTTT
>TRBV5-4|.|.|TRBJ2-1
CASTPEPGVFEQFF
TGTGCCAGCACCCCCGAGCCAGGGGTTTTTGAGCAGTTCTTC
>TRBV4-3|.|.|TRBJ1-6
CASSQDDFSSYNSPLHF
TGCGCCAGCAGCCAAGATGATTTCAGCTCCTATAATTCACCCCTCCACTTT
>TRBV7-2|few|TRBD2|TRBJ2-1
CASTSTSGGKGEQFF
TGTGCCAGCACCTCGACTAGCGGGGGGAAAGGAGAGCAGTTCTTC
>TRBV18|few|.|TRBJ2-7
CASSPQGDEQYF
TGTGCCAGCTCACCCCAGGGTGACGAGCAGTACTTC
>TRBV5-1|few|TRBD2|TRBJ2-1
CASSLGGGWNEQFF
TGCGCCAGCAGCTTGGGGGGAGGGTGGAATGAGCAGTTCTTC
>TRBV4-3|once|TRBD1|TRBJ1-1
CASSQGDRVGTEAFF
TGCGCCAGCAGCCAAGGGGACAGGGTCGGGACTGAAGCTTTCTTT